This T cell receptor (beta chain) emerged from a study of blood T cells in healthy people across ages. Study findings and constraints: Possibly, changes in expanded clonotypes were confounded because donor CMV status was unknown.

The CDR3 sequence is 16 residues long. Trimming removed 1 base at V and 3 bases at J, with 15 bases between. CDR1 is SGHTA and CDR2 is FQGNSA in the germline V gene. In its sample, this clonotype was seen once. The antigen remains unidentified. A sample-barcoded 5' primer and a J-beta primer mix were used in a second PCR of roughly 6 to 11 cycles. TCRdb re-analysed the 5' RACE reads in MiXCR, keeping a single row per CDR3 protein. The sample has roughly 2 million distinct CDR3 sequences, roughly 52% seen once. The source of this sequence is a middle-aged woman in good health. Sequenced sample: blood. The chain links TRBV7-2 to TRBJ1-1; D gene unclear. This CDR3 is CASSLGVRAGYTEAFF. CDR3 nucleotides: TGTGCCAGCAGCTTAGGAGTACGGGCAGGATACACTGAAGCTTTCTTT.